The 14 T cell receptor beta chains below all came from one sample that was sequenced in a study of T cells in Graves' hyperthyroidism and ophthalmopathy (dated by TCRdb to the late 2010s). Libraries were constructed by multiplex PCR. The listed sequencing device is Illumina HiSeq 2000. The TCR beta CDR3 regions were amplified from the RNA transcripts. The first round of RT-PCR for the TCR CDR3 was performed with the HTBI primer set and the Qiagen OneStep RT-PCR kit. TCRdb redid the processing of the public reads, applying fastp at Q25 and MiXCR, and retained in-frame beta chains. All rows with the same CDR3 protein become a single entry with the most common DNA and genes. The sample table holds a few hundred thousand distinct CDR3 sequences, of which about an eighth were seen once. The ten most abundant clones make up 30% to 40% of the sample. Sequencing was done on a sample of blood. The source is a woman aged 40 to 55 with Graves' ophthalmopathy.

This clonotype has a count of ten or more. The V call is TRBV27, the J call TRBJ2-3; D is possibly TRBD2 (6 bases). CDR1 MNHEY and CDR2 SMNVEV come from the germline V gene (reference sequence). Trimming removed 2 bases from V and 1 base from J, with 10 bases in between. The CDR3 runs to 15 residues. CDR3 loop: CASSLAGTGTDTQYF. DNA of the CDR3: TGTGCCAGCAGTTTAGCGGGAACGGGCACAGATACGCAGTATTTT.

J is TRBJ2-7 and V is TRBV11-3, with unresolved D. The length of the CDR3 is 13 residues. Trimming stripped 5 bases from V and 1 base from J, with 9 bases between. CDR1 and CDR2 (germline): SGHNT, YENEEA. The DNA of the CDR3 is TGTGCCAGCAGCGTCTCAGAATCCTACGAGCAGTACTTC. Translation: CASSVSESYEQYF.

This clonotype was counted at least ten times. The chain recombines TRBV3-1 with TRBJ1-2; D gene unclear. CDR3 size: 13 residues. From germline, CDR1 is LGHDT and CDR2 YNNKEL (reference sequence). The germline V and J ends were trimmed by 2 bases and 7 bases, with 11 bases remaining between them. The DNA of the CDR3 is TGTGCCAGCAGCCAATCCGACATCGGTGGCTACACCTTC. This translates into CASSQSDIGGYTF.

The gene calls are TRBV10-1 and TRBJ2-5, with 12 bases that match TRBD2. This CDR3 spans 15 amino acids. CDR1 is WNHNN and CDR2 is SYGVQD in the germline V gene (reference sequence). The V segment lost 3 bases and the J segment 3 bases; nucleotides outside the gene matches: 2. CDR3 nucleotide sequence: TGCGCCAGCAGTGATCGGACTAGCGGGGAAGAGACCCAGTACTTC. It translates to CASSDRTSGEETQYF.

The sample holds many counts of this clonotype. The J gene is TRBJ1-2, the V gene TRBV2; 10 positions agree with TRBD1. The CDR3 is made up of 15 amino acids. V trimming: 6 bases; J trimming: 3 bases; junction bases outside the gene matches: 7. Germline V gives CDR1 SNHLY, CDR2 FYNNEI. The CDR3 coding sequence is TGTGCCAGCAGAAAGACAGGGGGCGTCCACTATGGCTACACCTTC. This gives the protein CASRKTGGVHYGYTF.

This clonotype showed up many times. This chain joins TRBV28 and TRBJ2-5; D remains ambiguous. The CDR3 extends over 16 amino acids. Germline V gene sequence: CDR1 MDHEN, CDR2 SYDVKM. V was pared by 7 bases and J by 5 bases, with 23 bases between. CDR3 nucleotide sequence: TGTGCCAGCACCTTACATCGGACGGCTAGGAAGGAGACCCAGTACTTC. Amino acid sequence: CASTLHRTARKETQYF.

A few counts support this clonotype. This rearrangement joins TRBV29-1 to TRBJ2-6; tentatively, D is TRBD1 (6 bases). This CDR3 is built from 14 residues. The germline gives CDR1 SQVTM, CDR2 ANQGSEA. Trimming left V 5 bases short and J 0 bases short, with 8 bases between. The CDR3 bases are TGCAGCGTTAAGACAGGCTCTGGGGCCAACGTCCTGACTTTC. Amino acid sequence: CSVKTGSGANVLTF.

CDR3 region: CSVDPVNTEAFF. DNA of the CDR3: TGCAGCGTTGATCCGGTGAACACTGAAGCTTTCTTT. This chain connects TRBV29-1 to TRBJ1-1; D not resolved. This CDR3 is built from 12 residues. Trimming stripped 3 bases from V and 0 bases from J, with 5 bases between. Germline CDR1 reads SQVTM; CDR2 reads ANQGSEA.

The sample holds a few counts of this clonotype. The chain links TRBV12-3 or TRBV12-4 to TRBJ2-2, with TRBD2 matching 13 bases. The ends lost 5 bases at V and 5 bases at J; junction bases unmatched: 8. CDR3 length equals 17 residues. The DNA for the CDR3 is TGTGCCAGCAGTCCCGGGACTAGCGGGGAAGGAACCGGGGAGCTGTTTTTT. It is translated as CASSPGTSGEGTGELFF.

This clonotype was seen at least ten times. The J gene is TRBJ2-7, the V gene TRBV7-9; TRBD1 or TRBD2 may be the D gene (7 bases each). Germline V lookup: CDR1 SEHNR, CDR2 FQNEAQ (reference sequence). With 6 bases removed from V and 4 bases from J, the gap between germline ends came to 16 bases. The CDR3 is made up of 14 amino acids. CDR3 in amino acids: CASSSSGTVYEQYF. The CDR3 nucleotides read TGTGCCAGCAGTTCAAGCGGGACAGTGTACGAGCAGTACTTC.

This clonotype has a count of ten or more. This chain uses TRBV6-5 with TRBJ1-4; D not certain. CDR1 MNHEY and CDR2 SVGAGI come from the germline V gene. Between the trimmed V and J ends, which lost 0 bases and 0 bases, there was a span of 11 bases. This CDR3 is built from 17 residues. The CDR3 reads CASSYSIKAATNEKLFF. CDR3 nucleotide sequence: TGTGCCAGCAGTTACTCGATTAAGGCCGCAACTAATGAAAAACTGTTTTTT.

The CDR3 loop reads CATSDHTSGAPYEQYF. DNA for the CDR3: TGTGCCACCAGTGACCATACTAGCGGGGCCCCCTACGAGCAGTACTTC. The chain employs TRBV24-1 and TRBJ2-7, with 10 bases fitting TRBD2. The CDR3 runs 16 residues. The J segment lost 2 bases and the V segment lost 4 bases, leaving 7 bases of the junction unmatched. The germline gives CDR1 KGHDR, CDR2 SFDVKD.

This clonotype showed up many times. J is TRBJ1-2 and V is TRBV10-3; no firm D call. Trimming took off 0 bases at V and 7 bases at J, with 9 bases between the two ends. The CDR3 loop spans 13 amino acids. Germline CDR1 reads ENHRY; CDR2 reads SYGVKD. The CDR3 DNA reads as TGTGCCATCAGTGAGTCAGGGTTCGGTGGCTACACCTTC. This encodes CAISESGFGGYTF.

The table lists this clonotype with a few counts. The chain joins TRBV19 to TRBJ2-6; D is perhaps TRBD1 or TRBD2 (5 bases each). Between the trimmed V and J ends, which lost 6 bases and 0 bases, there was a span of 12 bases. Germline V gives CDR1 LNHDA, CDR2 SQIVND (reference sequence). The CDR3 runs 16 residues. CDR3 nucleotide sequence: TGTGCCAGTAGCGGCTTGGGACCCTCTGGGGCCAACGTCCTGACTTTC. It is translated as CASSGLGPSGANVLTF.